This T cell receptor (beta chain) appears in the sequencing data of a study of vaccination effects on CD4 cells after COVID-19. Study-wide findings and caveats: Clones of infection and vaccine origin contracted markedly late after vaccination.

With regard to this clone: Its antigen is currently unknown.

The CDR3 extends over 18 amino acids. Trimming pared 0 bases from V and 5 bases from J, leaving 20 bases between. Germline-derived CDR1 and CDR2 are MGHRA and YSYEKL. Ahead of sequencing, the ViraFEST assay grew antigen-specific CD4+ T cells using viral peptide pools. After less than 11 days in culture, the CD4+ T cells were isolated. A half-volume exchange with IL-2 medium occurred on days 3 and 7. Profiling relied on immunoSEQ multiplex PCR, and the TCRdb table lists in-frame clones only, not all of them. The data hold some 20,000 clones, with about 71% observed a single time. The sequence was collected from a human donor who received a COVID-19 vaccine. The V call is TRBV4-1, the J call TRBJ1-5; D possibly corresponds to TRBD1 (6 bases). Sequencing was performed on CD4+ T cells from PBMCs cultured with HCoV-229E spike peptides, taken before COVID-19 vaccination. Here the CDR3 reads CASSQDLAFRRGDQPQHF. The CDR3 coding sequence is TGCGCCAGCAGCCAAGATCTAGCGTTCCGCAGGGGCGATCAGCCCCAGCATTTT.